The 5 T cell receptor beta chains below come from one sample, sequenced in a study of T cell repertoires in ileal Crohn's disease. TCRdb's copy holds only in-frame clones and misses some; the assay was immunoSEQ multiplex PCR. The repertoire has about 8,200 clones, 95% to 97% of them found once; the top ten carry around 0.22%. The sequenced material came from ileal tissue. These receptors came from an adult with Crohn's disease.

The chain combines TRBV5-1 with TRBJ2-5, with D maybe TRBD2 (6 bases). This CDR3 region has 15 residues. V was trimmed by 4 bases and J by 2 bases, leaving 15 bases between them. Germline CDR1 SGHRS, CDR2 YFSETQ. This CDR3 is CASSAAGSLQETQYF. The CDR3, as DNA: TGCGCCAGCAGCGCCGCGGGGTCCTTACAAGAGACCCAGTACTTC. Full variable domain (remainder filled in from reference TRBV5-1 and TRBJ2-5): KAGVTQTPRYLIKTRGQQVTLSCSPISGHRSVSWYQQTPGQGLQFLFEYFSETQRNKGNFPGRFSGRQFSNSRSEMNVSTLELGDSALYLCASSAAGSLQETQYFGPGTRLLVL.

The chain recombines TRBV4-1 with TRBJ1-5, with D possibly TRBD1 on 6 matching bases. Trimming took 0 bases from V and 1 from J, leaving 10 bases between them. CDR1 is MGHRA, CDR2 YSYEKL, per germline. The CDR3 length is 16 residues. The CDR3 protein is CASSQDQGRSNQPQHF. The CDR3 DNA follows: TGCGCCAGCAGCCAAGATCAGGGGAGAAGCAATCAGCCCCAGCATTTT.

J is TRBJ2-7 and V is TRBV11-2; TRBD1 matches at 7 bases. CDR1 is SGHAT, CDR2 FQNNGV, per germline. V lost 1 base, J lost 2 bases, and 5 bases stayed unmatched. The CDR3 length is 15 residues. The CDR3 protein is CASSLAPGQPYEQYV. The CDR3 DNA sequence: TGTGCCAGCAGCTTAGCCCCGGGACAGCCCTACGAGCAGTACGTC.

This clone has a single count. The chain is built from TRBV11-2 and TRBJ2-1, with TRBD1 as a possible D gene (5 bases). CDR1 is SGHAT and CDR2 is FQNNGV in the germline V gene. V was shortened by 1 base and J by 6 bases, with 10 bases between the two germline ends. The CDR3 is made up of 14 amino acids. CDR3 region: CASSLGQQRNEQFF. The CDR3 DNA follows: TGTGCCAGCAGCTTAGGACAGCAGCGCAATGAGCAGTTCTTC.

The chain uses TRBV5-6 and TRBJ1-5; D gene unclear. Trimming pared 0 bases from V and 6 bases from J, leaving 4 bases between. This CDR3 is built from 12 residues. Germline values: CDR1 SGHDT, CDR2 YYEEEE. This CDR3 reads CASSLAGQPQHF. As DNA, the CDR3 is TGTGCCAGCAGCTTGGCCGGTCAGCCCCAGCATTTT.